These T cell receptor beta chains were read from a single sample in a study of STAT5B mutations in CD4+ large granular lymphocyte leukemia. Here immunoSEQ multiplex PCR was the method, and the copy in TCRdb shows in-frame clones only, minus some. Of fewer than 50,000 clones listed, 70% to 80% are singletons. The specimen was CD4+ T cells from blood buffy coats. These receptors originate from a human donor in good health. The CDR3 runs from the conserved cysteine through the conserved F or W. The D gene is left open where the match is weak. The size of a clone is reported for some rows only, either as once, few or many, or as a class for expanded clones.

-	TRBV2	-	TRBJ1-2	TGTGCCAGCAGTGCACAGGAAAACTATGGCTACACCTTC	CASSAQENYGYTF
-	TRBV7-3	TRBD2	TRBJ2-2	TGTGCCAGCAGCTTAGGAGGGCTAGCGGGAGCCGGGGAGCTGTTTTTT	CASSLGGLAGAGELFF
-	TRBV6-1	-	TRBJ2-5	TGTGCCAGCAGTGAGGGGGGGCGCTTTAAGGAGACCCAGTACTTC	CASSEGGRFKETQYF
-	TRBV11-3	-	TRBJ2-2	TGTGCCAGCAGCCTTGGGCCGTCCACCGGGGAGCTGTTTTTT	CASSLGPSTGELFF
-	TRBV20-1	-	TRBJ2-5	TGCAGTGCTAGAGGAAGGGAGACCCAGTACTTC	CSARGRETQYF
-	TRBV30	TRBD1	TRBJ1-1	TGTGCCTGCCGGGACAGATATTGGGGCACTGAAGCTTTCTTT	CACRDRYWGTEAFF
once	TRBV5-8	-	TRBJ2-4	TGTGCCAGCAGCTTGGAACCTTTAAACATTCAGTACTTC	CASSLEPLNIQYF
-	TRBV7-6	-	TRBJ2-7	TGTGCCAGCAGCTTAGGCGGGACTCTGAGCTCCTACGAGCAGTACTTC	CASSLGGTLSSYEQYF
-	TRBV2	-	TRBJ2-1	TGTGCCAGCAGTGAACCCCCGGTTGGAAATGAGCAGTTCTTC	CASSEPPVGNEQFF
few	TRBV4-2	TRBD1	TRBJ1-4	TGTGCCAGCAGCCAAGATGGACAGGGAGGGGAAAAACTGTTTTTT	CASSQDGQGGEKLFF
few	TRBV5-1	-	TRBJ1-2	TGCGCCAGCAGCCGGGGACCGACCTATGGCTACACCTTC	CASSRGPTYGYTF
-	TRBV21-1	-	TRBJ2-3	TGTGCCAGCAGCAATTGGCGGACTAGCACAGATACGCAGTATTTT	CASSNWRTSTDTQYF
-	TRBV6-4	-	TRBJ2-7	TGTGCCAGCAGTGCCTACAGGGAAACCTACGAGCAGTACTTC	CASSAYRETYEQYF
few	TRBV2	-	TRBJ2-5	TGTGCCAGCAAAGCAGCGGGAGAGACCCAGTACTTC	CASKAAGETQYF
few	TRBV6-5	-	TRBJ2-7	TGTGCCAGCAGTTGGTCGAGCAAAACCTACGAGCAGTACTTC	CASSWSSKTYEQYF
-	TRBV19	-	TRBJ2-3	TGTGCCAGTAGTCCCGGACAAAGCACAGATACGCAGTATTTT	CASSPGQSTDTQYF
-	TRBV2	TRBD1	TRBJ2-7	TGTGCCAGCAGGTTGACAGGGGGGACCTACGAGCAGTACTTC	CASRLTGGTYEQYF
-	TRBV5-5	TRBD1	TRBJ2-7	TGTGCCAGCAGCATGGCCGGGACAGGGGATTACTACGAGCAGTACTTC	CASSMAGTGDYYEQYF
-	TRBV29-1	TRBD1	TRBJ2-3	TGCAGCGTCTCCGCAGTCCAGGGGGCGGCGACAGGCACGCAGTATTTT	CSVSAVQGAATGTQYF
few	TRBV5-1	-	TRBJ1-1	TGCGCCAGCAGCTTTCCAGGTGAAGCTTTCTTT	CASSFPGEAFF
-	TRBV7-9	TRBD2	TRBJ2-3	TGTGCCAGCAGCCCCTGGACCGCTAGCGGGAGTTTCGATACGCAGTATTTT	CASSPWTASGSFDTQYF
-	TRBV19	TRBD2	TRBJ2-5	TGTGCCAGTGCCAAGGGAGGGAACCAAGAGACCCAGTACTTC	CASAKGGNQETQYF
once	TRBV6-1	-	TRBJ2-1	TGTGCCAGCAGGGTGACAGTTTATGAGCAGTTCTTC	CASRVTVYEQFF
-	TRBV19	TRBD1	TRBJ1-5	TGTGCCAGTAGTACCTACAGGGGGTCGGATCAGCCCCAGCATTTT	CASSTYRGSDQPQHF
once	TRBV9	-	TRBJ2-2	TGTGCCAGCAGCGTAGTGGACCAAGTAGGGATCGGGGAGCTGTTTTTT	CASSVVDQVGIGELFF
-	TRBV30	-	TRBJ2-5	TGTGCCTGGCAGGCGGGTTATCGAGAGACCCAGTACTTC	CAWQAGYRETQYF
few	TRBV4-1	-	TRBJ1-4	TGCGCCAGCAGCCAAGTATTGGCAGGGAGTAATGAAAAACTGTTTTTT	CASSQVLAGSNEKLFF
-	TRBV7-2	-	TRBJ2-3	TGTGCCAGCAGCTTAGGCCCCTCTGGGTCGCAGTATTTT	CASSLGPSGSQYF
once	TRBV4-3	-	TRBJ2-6	TGCGCCAGCAGCCAAGTGTCGAGGGGAACTGGGGCCAACGTCCTGACTTTC	CASSQVSRGTGANVLTF
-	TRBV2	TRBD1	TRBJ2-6	TGTGCCAGCACCGACCCGTACTCCGGGACAGGGGATTCTGGGGCCAACGTCCTGACTTTC	CASTDPYSGTGDSGANVLTF
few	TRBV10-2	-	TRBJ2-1	TGCGCCAGCAGTGAACAGGGAGGCAATGAGCAGTTCTTC	CASSEQGGNEQFF
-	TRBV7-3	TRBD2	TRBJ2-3	TGTGCCAGCAGCTTACGGCTAGCGGGAGGGCCAGATACGCAGTATTTT	CASSLRLAGGPDTQYF
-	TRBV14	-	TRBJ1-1	TGTGCCAGCAGCTTACAGGGTTATAGTGAAGCTTTCTTT	CASSLQGYSEAFF
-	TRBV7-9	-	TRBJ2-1	TGTGCCAGCAGCTTACTTGGCGCCTCCTACAATGAGCAGTTCTTC	CASSLLGASYNEQFF
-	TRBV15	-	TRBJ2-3	TGTGCCACCAGCAGGGGACCGTCCACAGATACGCAGTATTTT	CATSRGPSTDTQYF
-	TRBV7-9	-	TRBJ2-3	TGTGCCAGCAGCTCTGGGACCAATGGATGGGTGGATACGCAGTATTTT	CASSSGTNGWVDTQYF
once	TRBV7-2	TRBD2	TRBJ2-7	TGTGCCAGCAGCTCCGGGACTACCTACGAGCAGTACTTC	CASSSGTTYEQYF
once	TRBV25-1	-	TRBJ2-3	TGTGCCAGCATGGACACGTACACAGATACGCAGTATTTT	CASMDTYTDTQYF
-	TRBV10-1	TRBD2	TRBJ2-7	TGCGCCAGCAGTGACGGTAAAGGGGAATTGACCCAGCGGGAGATTTACGAGCAGTACTTC	CASSDGKGELTQREIYEQYF
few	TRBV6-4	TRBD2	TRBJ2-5	TGTGCCAGCAGTGACTCTGCTAGCGGGCGAGGGACCCAGTACTTC	CASSDSASGRGTQYF
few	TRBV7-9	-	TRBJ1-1	TGTGCCAGCAGCTTAGATATGAACACTGAAGCTTTCTTT	CASSLDMNTEAFF
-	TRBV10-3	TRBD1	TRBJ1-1	TGTGCCATCACCCTAGGGAGGACAGGGCGAACTGAAGCTTTCTTT	CAITLGRTGRTEAFF
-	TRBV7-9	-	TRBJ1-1	TGTGCCAGCAGCCAGGGCGGCAGGGGGAACACTGAAGCTTTCTTT	CASSQGGRGNTEAFF
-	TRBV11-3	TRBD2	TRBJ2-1	TGTGCCAGCAGCCCTCCCGGTGGGAGGGCAGGCGAGCAGTTCTTC	CASSPPGGRAGEQFF
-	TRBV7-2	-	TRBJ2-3	TGTGCCAGCAGCCTAACTTGGACAGATACGCAGTATTTT	CASSLTWTDTQYF
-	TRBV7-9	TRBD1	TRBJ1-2	TGTGCCAGCAGCTTACCGACAGGGGGGTTGTATGGCTACACCTTC	CASSLPTGGLYGYTF
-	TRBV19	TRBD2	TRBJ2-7	TGTGCCAGTAGTCCCGGCCTAGCGGGGGGCCAATACGAGCAGTACTTC	CASSPGLAGGQYEQYF
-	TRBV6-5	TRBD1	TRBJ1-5	TGTGCCAGCAGTTGGGGGACAGGGGACCAGCCCCAGCATTTT	CASSWGTGDQPQHF
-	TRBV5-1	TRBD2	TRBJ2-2	TGCGCCAGCAGCCTGGGGACTAGCGGGCTGAACACCGGGGAGCTGTTTTTT	CASSLGTSGLNTGELFF
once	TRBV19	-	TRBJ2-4	TGTGCCAGTAGTATTGGGGACACGGCATCCAACATTCAGTACTTC	CASSIGDTASNIQYF
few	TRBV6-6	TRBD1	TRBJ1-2	TGTGCCAGCATCTCGGACAGGCAAAACTATGGCTACACCTTC	CASISDRQNYGYTF
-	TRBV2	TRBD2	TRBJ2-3	TGTGCCAGCAGTAGAGCCCCTAGCGGGGGGGCCGGAGATACGCAGTATTTT	CASSRAPSGGAGDTQYF
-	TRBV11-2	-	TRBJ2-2	TGTGCCAGCAGCTTAGTGGGTAGGGACCCACTCGGGGAGCTGTTTTTT	CASSLVGRDPLGELFF
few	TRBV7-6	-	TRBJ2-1	TGTGCCAGCACTGGACAGAGCTCCTACAATGAGCAGTTCTTC	CASTGQSSYNEQFF
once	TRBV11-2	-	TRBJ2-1	TGTGCCAGCAGCCCTCTGAGCGAGGGGGAGGGCTCCTACAATGAGCAGTTCTTC	CASSPLSEGEGSYNEQFF